This TCR beta chain was obtained from a study of response to subunit inactivated influenza vaccine. There are a few counts of this clonotype. Antigen unknown. Germline V gene lookup returns CDR1 ENHRY and CDR2 SYGVKD. V was trimmed by 6 bases and J by 6 bases, leaving 12 bases between them. CDR3 length: 14 residues. Via MiXCR, TCRdb re-called the RT-PCR reads, giving one row per CDR3 protein. The repertoire consists of roughly 710,000 distinct CDR3 sequences, with less than 15% occurring once and the leading ten covering 7.5% to 8%. Findings and limits, study-wide: Authors suggested few new T cells are recruited by each seasonal influenza vaccination.

The receptor comes from a man in his fifties who received an inactivated influenza vaccine. The rearrangement joins TRBV10-3 to TRBJ1-6; possibly TRBD1 for D (6 bases). The sequencing here drew on PBMCs from blood, taken around two weeks before vaccination. The CDR3 DNA sequence: TGTGCCATCAGATCGGACAGTCTTAATTCACCCCTCCACTTT. This gives the protein CAIRSDSLNSPLHF.